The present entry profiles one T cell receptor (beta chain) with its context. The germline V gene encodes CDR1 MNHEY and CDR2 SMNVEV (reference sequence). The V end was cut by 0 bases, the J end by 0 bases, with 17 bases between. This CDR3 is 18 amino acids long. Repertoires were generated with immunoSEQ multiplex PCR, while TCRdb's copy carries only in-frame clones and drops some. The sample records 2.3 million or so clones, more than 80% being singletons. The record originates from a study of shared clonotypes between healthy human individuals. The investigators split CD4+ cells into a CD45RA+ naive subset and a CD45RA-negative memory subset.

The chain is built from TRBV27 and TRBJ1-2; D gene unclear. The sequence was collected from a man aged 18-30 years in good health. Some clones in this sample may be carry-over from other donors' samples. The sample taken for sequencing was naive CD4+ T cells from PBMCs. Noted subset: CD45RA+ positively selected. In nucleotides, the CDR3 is TGTGCCAGCAGTTTATCACCCGGTAACCCGGGATCTAACTATGGCTACACCTTC. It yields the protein CASSLSPGNPGSNYGYTF.